This T cell receptor (beta chain) was identified in a study of T cells in Graves' hyperthyroidism and ophthalmopathy. RNA transcripts were the template for amplifying TCR beta CDR3 regions. An initial round of RT-PCR targeting the TCR CDR3 relied on the HTBI primer set. TCRdb analysed the multiplex PCR reads with MiXCR anew, one entry per CDR3 protein. The profile shows a few hundred thousand distinct CDR3 sequences, 15% to 19% of them singletons. Trimming took 6 bases from V and 6 from J; bases not matched to a gene: 6. CDR1 is LNHDA, CDR2 SQIVND, per germline (reference sequence). The CDR3 loop spans 14 amino acids. This clonotype was counted between two and nine times.

Sequenced input: blood. This receptor was taken from a woman aged 18-30 years with Graves' hyperthyroidism. V usage is TRBV19 and J usage is TRBJ2-7; 12 positions match TRBD1. The CDR3 protein is CASRPGQGALEQYF. The CDR3 region has the DNA TGTGCCAGTAGACCGGGACAGGGGGCCCTCGAGCAGTACTTC.